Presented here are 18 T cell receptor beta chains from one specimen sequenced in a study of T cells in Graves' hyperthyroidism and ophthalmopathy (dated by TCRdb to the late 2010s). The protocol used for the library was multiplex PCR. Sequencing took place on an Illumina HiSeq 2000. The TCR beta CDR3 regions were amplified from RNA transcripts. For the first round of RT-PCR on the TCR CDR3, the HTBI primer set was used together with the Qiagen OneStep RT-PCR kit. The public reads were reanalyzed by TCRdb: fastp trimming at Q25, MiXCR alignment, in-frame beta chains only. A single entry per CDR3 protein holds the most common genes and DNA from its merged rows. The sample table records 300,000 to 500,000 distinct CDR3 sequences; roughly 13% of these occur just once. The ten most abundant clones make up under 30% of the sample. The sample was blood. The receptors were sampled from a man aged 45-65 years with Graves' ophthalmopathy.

The CDR3 loop is CASNPTGGRETQYF. CDR3 in DNA: TGTGCCAGCAACCCGACAGGGGGACGAGAGACCCAGTACTTC. The rearrangement joins TRBV28 to TRBJ2-5; 9 nucleotides align to TRBD1. The CDR3 totals 14 residues. Germline-derived CDR1 and CDR2 are MDHEN and SYDVKM. V was clipped by 7 bases and J by 4 bases; unmatched bases: 7.

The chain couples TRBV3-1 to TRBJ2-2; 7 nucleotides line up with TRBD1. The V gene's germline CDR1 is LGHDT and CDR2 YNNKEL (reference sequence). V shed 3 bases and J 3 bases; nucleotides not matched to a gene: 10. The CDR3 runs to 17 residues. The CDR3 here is CASSHSLPGQHTGELFF. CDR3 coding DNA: TGTGCCAGCAGCCACTCACTCCCGGGACAGCACACCGGGGAGCTGTTTTTT.

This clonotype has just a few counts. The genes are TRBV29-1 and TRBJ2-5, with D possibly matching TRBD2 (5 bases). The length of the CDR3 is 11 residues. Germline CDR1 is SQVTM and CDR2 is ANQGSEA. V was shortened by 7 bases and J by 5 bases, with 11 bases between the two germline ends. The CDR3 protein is CSGRTGETQYF. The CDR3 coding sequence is TGCAGCGGCAGGACTGGGGAGACCCAGTACTTC.

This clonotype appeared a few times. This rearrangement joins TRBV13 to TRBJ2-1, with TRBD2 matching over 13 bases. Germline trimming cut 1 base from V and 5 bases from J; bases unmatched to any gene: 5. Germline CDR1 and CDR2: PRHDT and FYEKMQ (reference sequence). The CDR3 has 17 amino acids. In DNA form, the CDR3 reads TGTGCCAGCAGCTTAGAGCGGGGACTAGCGGGGAACAATGAGCAGTTCTTC. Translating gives CASSLERGLAGNNEQFF. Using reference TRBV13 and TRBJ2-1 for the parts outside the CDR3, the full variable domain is AAGVIQSPRHLIKEKRETATLKCYPIPRHDTVYWYQQGPGQDPQFLISFYEKMQSDKGSIPDRFSAQQFSDYHSELNMSSLELGDSALYFCASSLERGLAGNNEQFFGPGTRLTVL.

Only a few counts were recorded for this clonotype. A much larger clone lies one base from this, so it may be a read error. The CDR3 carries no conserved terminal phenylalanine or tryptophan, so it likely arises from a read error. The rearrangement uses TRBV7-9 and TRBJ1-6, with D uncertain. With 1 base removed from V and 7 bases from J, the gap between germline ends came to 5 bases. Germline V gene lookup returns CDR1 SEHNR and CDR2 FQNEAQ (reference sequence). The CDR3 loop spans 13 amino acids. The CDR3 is CASSLEGNSPLHS. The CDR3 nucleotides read TGTGCCAGCAGCTTAGAAGGGAATTCACCCCTCCACTCT.

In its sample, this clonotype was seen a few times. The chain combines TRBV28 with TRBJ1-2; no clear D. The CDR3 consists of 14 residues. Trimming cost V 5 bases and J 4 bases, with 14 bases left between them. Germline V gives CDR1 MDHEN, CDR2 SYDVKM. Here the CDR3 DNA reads TGTGCCAGCAGTCCGACCGGGAGAATCTATGGCTACACCTTC. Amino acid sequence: CASSPTGRIYGYTF.

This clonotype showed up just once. The CDR3 loop is CSAQGRGTSGSYEQYF. In DNA, the CDR3 is TGCAGTGCCCAGGGCAGGGGGACTAGCGGGTCCTACGAGCAGTACTTC. The V call is TRBV20-1, the J call TRBJ2-7, with TRBD2 identical over 12 bases. This CDR3 contains 16 residues. Germline V lookup: CDR1 DFQATT, CDR2 SNEGSKA (reference sequence). V shed 6 bases and J 1 base; nucleotides not matched to a gene: 10.

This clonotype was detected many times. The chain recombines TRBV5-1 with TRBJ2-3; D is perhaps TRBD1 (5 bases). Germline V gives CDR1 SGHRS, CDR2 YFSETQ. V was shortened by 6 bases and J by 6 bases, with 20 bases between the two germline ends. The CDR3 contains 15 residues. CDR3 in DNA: TGCGCCAGCAAGCTTGGTCAGGGATCGACGGATACGCAGTATTTT. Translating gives CASKLGQGSTDTQYF.

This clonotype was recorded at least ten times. The chain's CDR3 is CASSQAGSLGYEQYF. The CDR3 DNA reads as TGCGCCAGCAGCCAAGCAGGGAGTTTAGGCTACGAGCAGTACTTC. This rearrangement joins TRBV4-1 to TRBJ2-7; D tentatively fits TRBD1 or TRBD2 (5 bases each). The CDR3 spans 15 residues. In germline, CDR1 is MGHRA, CDR2 YSYEKL. The ends were cut back, 1 base at V and 3 bases at J, with 13 bases in the middle.

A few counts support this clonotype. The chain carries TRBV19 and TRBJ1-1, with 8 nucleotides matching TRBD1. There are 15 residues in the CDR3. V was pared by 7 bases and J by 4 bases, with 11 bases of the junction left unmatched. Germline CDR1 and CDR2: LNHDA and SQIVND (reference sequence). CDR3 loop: CASTFQGAWGTEAFF. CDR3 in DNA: TGTGCCAGTACCTTCCAGGGGGCGTGGGGCACTGAAGCTTTCTTT.

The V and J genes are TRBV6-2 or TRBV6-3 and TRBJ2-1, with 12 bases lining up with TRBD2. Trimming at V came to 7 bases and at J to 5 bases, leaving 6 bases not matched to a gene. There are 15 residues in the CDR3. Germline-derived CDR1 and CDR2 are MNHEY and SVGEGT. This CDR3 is CASTRTSGRHNEQFF. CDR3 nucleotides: TGTGCCAGCACCCGAACTAGCGGGAGGCACAATGAGCAGTTCTTC.

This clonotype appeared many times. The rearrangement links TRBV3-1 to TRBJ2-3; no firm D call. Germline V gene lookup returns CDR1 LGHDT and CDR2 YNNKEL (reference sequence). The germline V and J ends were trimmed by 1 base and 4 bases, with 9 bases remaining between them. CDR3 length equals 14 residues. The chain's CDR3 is CASSQGPPADTQYF. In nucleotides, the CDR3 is TGTGCCAGCAGCCAAGGACCACCGGCAGATACGCAGTATTTT.

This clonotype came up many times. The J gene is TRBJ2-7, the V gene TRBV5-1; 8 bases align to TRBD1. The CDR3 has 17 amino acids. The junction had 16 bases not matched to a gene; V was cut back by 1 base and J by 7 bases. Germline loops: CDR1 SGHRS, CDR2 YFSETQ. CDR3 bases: TGCGCCAGCAGCTTGCGGTATCCCGGGACAGGATCTGGGGAGCAGTACTTC. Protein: CASSLRYPGTGSGEQYF.

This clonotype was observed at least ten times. CDR3 in DNA: TGTGCCAGCAGCCGCGGGGATTTCTCTGGCGAGCAGTACTTC. Encoded protein: CASSRGDFSGEQYF. The chain has TRBV12-3 or TRBV12-4 and TRBJ2-7; D might be TRBD2 (6 bases). With 6 bases removed from V and 6 bases from J, the gap between germline ends came to 18 bases. The CDR3 is made up of 14 amino acids.

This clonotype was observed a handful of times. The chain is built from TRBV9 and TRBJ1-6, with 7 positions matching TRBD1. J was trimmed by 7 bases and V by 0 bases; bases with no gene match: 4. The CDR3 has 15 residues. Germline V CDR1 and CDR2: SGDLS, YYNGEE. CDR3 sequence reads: CASSVEGTENSPLHF. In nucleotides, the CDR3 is TGTGCCAGCAGCGTAGAAGGGACAGAGAATTCACCCCTCCACTTT.

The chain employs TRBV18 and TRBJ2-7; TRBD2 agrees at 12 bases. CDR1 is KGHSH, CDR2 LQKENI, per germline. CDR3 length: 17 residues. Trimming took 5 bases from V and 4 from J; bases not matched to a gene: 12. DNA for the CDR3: TGTGCCAGCTCATCAACACTAGCGGGAGGCCAGCTATACGAGCAGTACTTC. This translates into CASSSTLAGGQLYEQYF.

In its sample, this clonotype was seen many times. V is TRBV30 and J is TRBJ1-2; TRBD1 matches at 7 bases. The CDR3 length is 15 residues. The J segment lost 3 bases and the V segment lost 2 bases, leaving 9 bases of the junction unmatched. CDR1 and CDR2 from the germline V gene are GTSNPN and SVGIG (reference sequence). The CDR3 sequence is CAWSQEQGNYYGYTF. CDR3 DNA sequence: TGTGCCTGGAGTCAGGAACAGGGGAATTACTATGGCTACACCTTC.

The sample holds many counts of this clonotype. The CDR3 loop reads CASSEFAGVSYNEQFF. The CDR3 DNA reads TGTGCCAGCAGTGAATTTGCGGGAGTGTCCTACAATGAGCAGTTCTTC. This chain links TRBV2 with TRBJ2-1, with TRBD2 identical over 7 bases. The V gene end was trimmed by 2 bases and the J gene end by 1 base; junction bases not matched to a gene: 5. CDR1 and CDR2 (germline): SNHLY, FYNNEI. This CDR3 comprises 16 residues.